This TCR beta chain was sequenced in a study of vaccination effects on CD4 cells after COVID-19. On this clone: Its matching antigen is unknown.

Deletions cut 3 bases from V and 8 bases from J, with 5 bases between. From germline, CDR1 is SGHAT and CDR2 FQNNGV. The CDR3 sequence is 11 residues long. TCRdb's table, derived via immunoSEQ multiplex PCR, lists solely in-frame clones and lacks some. Of some 61,000 clones in the sample, roughly three quarters are singletons; the top ten hold about 0.91%. Antigen-specific CD4+ T cells were first expanded with viral peptide pools by the ViraFEST assay and only then sequenced. Researchers isolated CD4+ T cells once approximately eleven days of culture had elapsed. Each participant was given two doses of one vaccine (BNT162b2 or mRNA-1273).

This sequence joins TRBV11-2 and TRBJ1-3; no reliable D call. The specimen was CD4+ T cells from PBMCs cultured with HCoV-OC43 spike peptides, collected after COVID-19 vaccination. Sample subset: HCoV-OC43 spike overlapping peptide pool stimulation. The TCR originated in a human donor who received a COVID-19 vaccine. CDR3: CASSFSYTIYF. DNA for the CDR3: TGTGCCAGCAGCTTCAGCTACACCATATATTTT.